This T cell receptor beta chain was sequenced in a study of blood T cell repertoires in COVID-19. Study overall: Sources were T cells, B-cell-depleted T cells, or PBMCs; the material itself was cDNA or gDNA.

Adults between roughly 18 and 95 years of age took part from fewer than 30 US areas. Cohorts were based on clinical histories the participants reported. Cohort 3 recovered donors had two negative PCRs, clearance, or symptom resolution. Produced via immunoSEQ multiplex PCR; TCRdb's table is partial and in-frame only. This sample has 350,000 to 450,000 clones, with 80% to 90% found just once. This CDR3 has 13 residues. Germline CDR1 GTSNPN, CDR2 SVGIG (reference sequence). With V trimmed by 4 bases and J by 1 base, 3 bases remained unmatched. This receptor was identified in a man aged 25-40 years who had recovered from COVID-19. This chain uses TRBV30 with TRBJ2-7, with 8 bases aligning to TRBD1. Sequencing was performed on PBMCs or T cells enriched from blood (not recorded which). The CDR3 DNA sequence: TGTGCCTGGATCCGACAGGGGTCCTACGAGCAGTACTTC. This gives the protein CAWIRQGSYEQYF.